This TCR beta chain was sequenced in a study of cytomegalovirus exposure and HLA in healthy donors. General study points: The tendency of first-cohort TCR clusters to co-occur in the 110 or so validation repertoires emerged from a later analysis. According to the study, 160 or so TCR beta chains were cytomegalovirus-associated.

Separation from the roughly 690-subject first cohort characterized the roughly 120-subject validation cohort, to which the donors belonged. This clone came up a few times. The antigen is undetermined. The germline V and J ends were trimmed by 6 bases and 6 bases, with 12 bases remaining between them. The CDR3 spans 13 residues. Germline CDR1 is MRHNA and CDR2 is SNTAGT. Using immunoSEQ multiplex PCR, the repertoire was profiled, and TCRdb retains in-frame clones only, with some absent. The sample lists 45,000 to 70,000 clones, more than 85% occurring once. Source material: PBMCs. This TCR came from a woman between 18 and 29 years old in good health and CMV-seronegative. The gene calls are TRBV6-4 and TRBJ1-5; D is possibly TRBD1 (6 bases). The CDR3 coding sequence is TGTGCCAGCAGCCCAGGGGATAGTCAGCCCCAGCATTTT. Residues: CASSPGDSQPQHF.